Sequencing of this T cell receptor (beta chain) was carried out in a study of T cells in localized non-small cell lung cancer. Profiling relied on immunoSEQ multiplex PCR, and the TCRdb table lists in-frame clones only, not all of them. The sample holds 20,000 to 25,000 clones, approximately 81% seen once. From germline, CDR1 is SEHNR and CDR2 FQNEAQ (reference sequence). The germline V and J ends were trimmed by 5 bases and 5 bases, with 19 bases remaining between them. CDR3 size: 15 residues. This receptor was taken from a woman aged 35 to 70 with stage II squamous cell lung carcinoma. Specimen: PBMCs, collected before any cancer treatment. V is TRBV7-9 and J is TRBJ2-7; no definite D call. CDR3 DNA sequence: TGTGCCAGCAGCCCCGCTCCCTACTCTACTAACGAGCAGTACTTC. As protein: CASSPAPYSTNEQYF.